One and the same sample provided the 27 T cell receptor beta chains below, sequenced in a study of T cell changes during pregnancy in multiple sclerosis. TCRdb's table, derived via immunoSEQ multiplex PCR, lists solely in-frame clones and lacks some. The sample records 45,000 to 50,000 clones, about 90% being singletons. Material: CD8+ T cells from peripheral blood mononuclear cells, obtained after pregnancy. Source of these receptors: a female donor with multiple sclerosis, enrolled in a pregnancy study.

The genes are TRBV7-2 and TRBJ2-5, with a possible D match to TRBD2 (5 bases). There are 15 residues in the CDR3. The ends were cut back, 4 bases at V and 2 bases at J, with 14 bases in the middle. Germline CDR1 and CDR2: SGHTA and FQGNSA. The CDR3 nucleotides read TGTGCCAGCAGCTACGAACCGGGAATGCAAGAGACCCAGTACTTC. This gives the protein CASSYEPGMQETQYF.

The chain carries TRBV9 and TRBJ2-6; D is uncertain. Germline values: CDR1 SGDLS, CDR2 YYNGEE. The CDR3 covers 15 residues. The V and J ends lost 0 bases and 0 bases respectively, with 4 bases between them. The CDR3 sequence is CASSVGGSGANVLTF. The DNA for the CDR3 is TGTGCCAGCAGCGTAGGAGGCTCTGGGGCCAACGTCCTGACTTTC.

In DNA form, the CDR3 reads TGCGCCAGCAGCTTGACCATGGACAGGTTCTACGAGCAGTACTTC. Amino acids: CASSLTMDRFYEQYF. The genes are TRBV5-1 and TRBJ2-7; 7 bases map to TRBD1. The V and J ends lost 1 base and 3 bases, in that order; junction bases with no gene match: 7. The CDR3 length is 15 residues. The germline CDR1 and CDR2 sequences are SGHRS and YFSETQ.

This clone appeared once. The chain recombines TRBV7-8 with TRBJ2-1, with TRBD2 identical over 10 bases. The CDR3 consists of 17 residues. Germline values: CDR1 SGHVS, CDR2 FQNEAQ. Trimming took 4 bases from V and 6 from J; bases not matched to a gene: 12. In DNA form, the CDR3 reads TGTGCCAGCAGCTCGGGACTTCTAGCGGGAGCTTCCAATGAGCAGTTCTTC. It yields the protein CASSSGLLAGASNEQFF.

The V and J genes are TRBV2 and TRBJ1-2; maybe TRBD1 (6 bases). Germline CDR1 reads SNHLY; CDR2 reads FYNNEI. The CDR3 length is 15 residues. V lost 6 bases to trimming and J lost 7 bases, with 21 bases between them. CDR3 residues: CASRGLSRGASGYTF. The DNA for the CDR3 is TGTGCCAGCAGAGGCCTTAGCAGGGGCGCGAGTGGCTACACCTTC.

J is TRBJ2-2 and V is TRBV30, with D possibly TRBD2 on 5 matching bases. The CDR3 is 15 amino acids. Germline V gives CDR1 GTSNPN, CDR2 SVGIG (reference sequence). Between the trimmed V and J ends, which lost 2 bases and 5 bases, there was a span of 15 bases. CDR3 sequence: CAWSNRGVDTGELFF. The CDR3, as DNA: TGTGCCTGGAGTAACCGGGGTGTCGATACCGGGGAGCTGTTTTTT.

The chain has TRBV7-8 and TRBJ1-2; no clear D gene. CDR3 length equals 13 residues. CDR1 is SGHVS and CDR2 is FQNEAQ in the germline V gene. The V end lost 3 bases, the J end lost 8 bases, and 13 bases lay between the germline ends. The CDR3 protein is CASSFGLTHGYTF. The CDR3 coding sequence is TGTGCCAGCAGCTTTGGGCTCACCCACGGCTACACCTTC. Combining the CDR3 with reference TRBV7-8 and TRBJ1-2 gives the whole variable domain GAGVSQSPRYKVAKRGQDVALRCDPISGHVSLFWYQQALGQGPEFLTYFQNEAQLDKSGLPSDRFFAERPEGSVSTLKIQRTQQEDSAVYLCASSFGLTHGYTFGSGTRLTVV.

The chain joins TRBV19 to TRBJ2-1, with 7 bases lining up with TRBD1. There are 14 residues in the CDR3. Trimming cost V 5 bases and J 0 bases; bases outside gene matches: 1. Germline CDR1 is LNHDA and CDR2 is SQIVND (reference sequence). This CDR3 is CASSAGGSYNEQFF. The CDR3 nucleotides read TGTGCCAGTAGTGCAGGGGGCTCCTACAATGAGCAGTTCTTC.

The gene calls are TRBV5-1 and TRBJ1-6, with no clear D. The V and J ends lost 2 bases and 12 bases respectively, with 9 bases between them. Per the germline V gene, CDR1 is SGHRS and CDR2 is YFSETQ. This CDR3 is 12 amino acids long. CDR3 nucleotide sequence: TGCGCCAGCAGCTTCCCGGGAGGACCCCTCCACTTT. Translating gives CASSFPGGPLHF.

The chain joins TRBV2 to TRBJ2-3, with 8 nucleotides matching TRBD1. Per germline, CDR1 SNHLY and CDR2 FYNNEI. With V trimmed by 0 bases and J by 3 bases, 5 bases remained unmatched. The CDR3 has 16 amino acids. CDR3 region: CASSEAGQGGTDTQYF. The CDR3 region has the DNA TGTGCCAGCAGTGAAGCTGGACAGGGTGGAACAGATACGCAGTATTTT.

The V gene is TRBV9, the J gene TRBJ2-3; D is unclear. Trimming cost V 3 bases and J 2 bases, with 7 bases left between them. Germline CDR1 and CDR2: SGDLS and YYNGEE. This CDR3 region has 13 residues. CDR3 nucleotides: TGTGCCAGCAGCGCCGTAATCACAGATACGCAGTATTTT. This encodes CASSAVITDTQYF.

V and J are TRBV4-3 and TRBJ2-7; D possibly corresponds to TRBD2 (7 bases). The germline V gene encodes CDR1 LGHNA and CDR2 YSLEER. Trimming shortened V by 0 bases and J by 5 bases, and 20 bases separated the two germline ends. The CDR3 has 17 residues. The DNA of the CDR3 is TGCGCCAGCAGCCAAGATCTAACGGGGGGCGTTTTCAACGAGCAGTACTTC. Residues: CASSQDLTGGVFNEQYF.

This clone occurred a few times. The CDR3 bases are TGTGCCAGCAGCCCGCGGACTAGTTTCTTCGATACGCAGTATTTT. Translated: CASSPRTSFFDTQYF. V gene TRBV11-2 combines with J gene TRBJ2-3; 7 nucleotides align to TRBD2. Per the germline V gene, CDR1 is SGHAT and CDR2 is FQNNGV. The CDR3 runs to 15 residues. Trimming took 5 bases from V and 6 from J; bases not matched to a gene: 11.

In nucleotides, the CDR3 is TGTGCCAGCAGCTTAGCTTCCCCGGACAGGGTGTCTGAAGCTTTCTTT. It specifies CASSLASPDRVSEAFF. The gene calls are TRBV7-6 and TRBJ1-1; 8 nucleotides align to TRBD1. V shed 0 bases and J 6 bases; nucleotides not matched to a gene: 9. Germline V gives CDR1 SGHVS, CDR2 FNYEAQ. The CDR3 contains 16 residues.

V is TRBV30 and J is TRBJ1-1; TRBD1 might be the D (5 bases). The CDR3 is 13 amino acids. V lost 2 bases to trimming and J lost 3 bases, with 10 bases between them. Looked up from germline, CDR1 is GTSNPN and CDR2 is SVGIG (reference sequence). CDR3 bases: TGTGCCTGGAGTCGACAGCAGTACACTGAAGCTTTCTTT. This translates into CAWSRQQYTEAFF.

The chain employs TRBV11-2 and TRBJ1-1; D is ambiguous. Trimming left V 5 bases short and J 4 bases short, with 11 bases between. This CDR3 contains 13 residues. Germline loops: CDR1 SGHAT, CDR2 FQNNGV. The CDR3 DNA reads TGTGCCAGCAGCCCAACGGGGAGCACTGAAGCTTTCTTT. Translated, it gives CASSPTGSTEAFF.

This clone was counted only a few times. V and J are TRBV9 and TRBJ1-1, with D possibly matching TRBD1 (5 bases). V was cut by 2 bases and J by 2 bases, with 13 bases left in between. CDR1 and CDR2 from the germline V gene are SGDLS and YYNGEE. CDR3 length: 15 residues. Here the CDR3 reads CASSVYQGVNTEAFF. In DNA, the CDR3 is TGTGCCAGCAGCGTCTACCAGGGTGTCAACACTGAAGCTTTCTTT.

V usage is TRBV30 and J usage is TRBJ2-1; D remains ambiguous. V was clipped by 5 bases and J by 9 bases, with 11 bases between them. The germline gives CDR1 GTSNPN, CDR2 SVGIG (reference sequence). This CDR3 is 11 amino acids long. CDR3 nucleotide sequence: TGTGCCTGGGGCCCCGAAGTTGAGCAGTTCTTC. Translation: CAWGPEVEQFF.

This clone was picked up one time. The chain has TRBV27 and TRBJ2-7; D is uncertain. The CDR3 covers 13 residues. The V gene's germline CDR1 is MNHEY and CDR2 SMNVEV (reference sequence). V was shortened by 4 bases and J by 6 bases, with 13 bases between the two germline ends. CDR3 in amino acids: CASSSLATGEQYF. CDR3 bases: TGTGCCAGCAGTTCCCTCGCAACTGGCGAGCAGTACTTC.

The gene calls are TRBV6-1 and TRBJ1-5; D is possibly TRBD1 (5 bases). CDR1 and CDR2 (germline): MNHNS, SASEGT. This CDR3 comprises 13 residues. The CDR3 coding sequence is TGTACTTTAAGGGACTATAGCAATCAGCCCCAGCATTTT. Translation: CTLRDYSNQPQHF.

The J gene is TRBJ2-7, the V gene TRBV6-6; TRBD1 matches at 9 bases. The germline CDR1 and CDR2 sequences are MNHNY and SVGAGI (reference sequence). This CDR3 spans 15 amino acids. The J segment lost 3 bases and the V segment lost 2 bases, leaving 5 bases of the junction unmatched. The CDR3 coding sequence is TGTGCCAGCAGTTACAGGGGGACAGGGCTCTACGAGCAGTACTTC. Translating gives CASSYRGTGLYEQYF.

This rearrangement joins TRBV9 to TRBJ2-5, with D perhaps TRBD1 (6 bases). The CDR3 consists of 14 residues. Germline V CDR1 and CDR2: SGDLS, YYNGEE. V lost 4 bases and J lost 1, with 11 bases in between. CDR3 DNA: TGTGCCAGCAGCCCAGGGGCGGCCCAAGAGACCCAGTACTTC. Translation: CASSPGAAQETQYF.

This chain joins TRBV7-8 and TRBJ2-5; 7 positions agree with TRBD1. The CDR3 runs 13 residues. V lost 3 bases to trimming and J lost 4 bases; unmatched junction nucleotides: 2. Germline V CDR1 and CDR2: SGHVS, FQNEAQ. This CDR3 is CASSFNRGETQYF. Here the CDR3 DNA reads TGTGCCAGCAGCTTCAACAGGGGAGAGACCCAGTACTTC.

V is TRBV5-5 and J is TRBJ1-1; 7 nucleotides align to TRBD1. The CDR3 contains 15 residues. Germline loops: CDR1 SGHKS, CDR2 YYEKEE (reference sequence). The V and J ends lost 0 bases and 3 bases, in that order; junction bases with no gene match: 5. The CDR3 here is CASSLGQGFYTEAFF. CDR3 DNA sequence: TGTGCCAGCAGCTTGGGACAGGGATTCTACACTGAAGCTTTCTTT.

This chain uses TRBV6-1 with TRBJ1-5; 7 bases match TRBD1. CDR1 is MNHNS and CDR2 is SASEGT in the germline V gene. V was clipped by 3 bases and J by 7 bases; unmatched bases: 9. CDR3 length: 15 residues. The CDR3 here is CASSDSDREDQPQHF. In DNA, the CDR3 is TGTGCCAGCAGTGATTCTGACAGGGAAGACCAGCCCCAGCATTTT.

The chain combines TRBV7-9 with TRBJ1-1; tentative D call: TRBD1 (5 bases). Germline CDR1 SEHNR, CDR2 FQNEAQ (reference sequence). V was shortened by 1 base and J by 6 bases, with 18 bases between the two germline ends. The length of the CDR3 is 16 residues. The CDR3 nucleotides are TGTGCCAGCAGCTTAGTTCCGACGGGGGAAAAGGCTGAAGCTTTCTTT. The encoded protein is CASSLVPTGEKAEAFF.

The gene calls are TRBV2 and TRBJ2-7, with 7 bases that match TRBD2. There are 15 residues in the CDR3. J was trimmed by 2 bases and V by 1 base; bases with no gene match: 5. Germline assignment: CDR1 SNHLY and CDR2 FYNNEI. CDR3: CASSEVSGGTYEQYF. The CDR3, as DNA: TGTGCCAGCAGTGAAGTATCGGGGGGAACCTACGAGCAGTACTTC.